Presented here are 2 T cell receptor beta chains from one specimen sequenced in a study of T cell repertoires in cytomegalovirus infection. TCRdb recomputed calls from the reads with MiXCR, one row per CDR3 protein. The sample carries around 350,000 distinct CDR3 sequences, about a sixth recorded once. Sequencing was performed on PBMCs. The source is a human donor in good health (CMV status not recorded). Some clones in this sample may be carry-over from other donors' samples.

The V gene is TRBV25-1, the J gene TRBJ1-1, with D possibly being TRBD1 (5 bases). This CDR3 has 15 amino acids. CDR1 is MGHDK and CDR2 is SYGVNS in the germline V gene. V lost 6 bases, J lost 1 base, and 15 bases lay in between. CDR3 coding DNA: TGTGCCAGCAGGGGAGGGGCTCGAGGGAACACTGAAGCTTTCTTT. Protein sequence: CASRGGARGNTEAFF. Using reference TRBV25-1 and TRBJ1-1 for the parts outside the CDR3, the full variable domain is EADIYQTPRYLVIGTGKKITLECSQTMGHDKMYWYQQDPGMELHLIHYSYGVNSTEKGDLSSESTVSRIRTEHFPLTLESARPSHTSQYLCASRGGARGNTEAFFGQGTRLTVV.

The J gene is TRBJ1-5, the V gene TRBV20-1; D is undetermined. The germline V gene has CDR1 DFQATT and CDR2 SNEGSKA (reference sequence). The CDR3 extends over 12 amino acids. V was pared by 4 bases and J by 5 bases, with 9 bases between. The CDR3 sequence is CSATSGDQPQHF. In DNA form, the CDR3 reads TGCAGTGCTACCTCGGGAGATCAGCCCCAGCATTTT.